A single sample is the source of the 17 T cell receptor beta chains below, sequenced in a study of blood T cell repertoires in COVID-19. Method: immunoSEQ multiplex PCR; TCRdb's copy keeps in-frame clones and lacks some. The table includes some 200,000 clones, roughly 84% detected once. The material sequenced was PBMCs or T cells enriched from blood (not recorded which). The receptors were sampled from a man in his forties who had recovered from COVID-19.

The V and J genes are TRBV5-1 and TRBJ1-1; tentatively, D is TRBD1 (5 bases). Germline CDR1 and CDR2: SGHRS and YFSETQ. The V end was cut by 0 bases, the J end by 5 bases, with 17 bases between. The CDR3 length is 16 residues. The CDR3 protein is CASSLVLAGGVTEAFF. In DNA form, the CDR3 reads TGCGCCAGCAGCTTGGTATTGGCAGGAGGGGTAACTGAAGCTTTCTTT.

This sequence joins TRBV19 and TRBJ1-5; 8 bases match TRBD1. The CDR3 totals 14 residues. Per germline, CDR1 LNHDA and CDR2 SQIVND (reference sequence). The ends lost 4 bases at V and 3 bases at J; junction bases unmatched: 2. The CDR3 bases are TGTGCCAGTAGTAAGGACAGGGCCAATCAGCCCCAGCATTTT. The encoded protein is CASSKDRANQPQHF.

DNA of the CDR3: TGTGCCAGCAGCTTGAGGGTGGGTGGTAATTCACCCCTCCACTTT. It is translated as CASSLRVGGNSPLHF. The chain is built from TRBV7-2 and TRBJ1-6; D gene uncertain. The CDR3 has 15 amino acids. The V end lost 3 bases, the J end lost 6 bases, and 12 bases lay between the germline ends. Looked up from germline, CDR1 is SGHTA and CDR2 is FQGNSA.

This rearrangement joins TRBV20-1 to TRBJ2-7; D might be TRBD2 (6 bases). The germline V gene encodes CDR1 DFQATT and CDR2 SNEGSKA (reference sequence). CDR3 size: 11 residues. This CDR3 reads CSATRTYEQYF. CDR3 coding DNA: TGCAGCGCGACTAGGACCTACGAGCAGTACTTC.

V and J are TRBV5-4 and TRBJ1-1; the match to TRBD1 covers 9 bases. The germline gives CDR1 SGHNT, CDR2 YYREEE (reference sequence). CDR3 size: 15 residues. The J segment lost 6 bases and the V segment lost 4 bases, leaving 10 bases of the junction unmatched. CDR3 residues: CASSQRDRVTSEAFF. The CDR3 coding sequence is TGTGCCAGCAGCCAACGGGACAGGGTAACCTCTGAAGCTTTCTTT.

This chain joins TRBV9 and TRBJ1-4, with a possible D match to TRBD1 (5 bases). Germline V gene sequence: CDR1 SGDLS, CDR2 YYNGEE. The V end lost 4 bases, the J end lost 7 bases, and 20 bases lay between the germline ends. The CDR3 is made up of 16 amino acids. The CDR3 sequence: CASSPRQGGYGEKLFF. The CDR3 bases are TGTGCCAGCAGCCCCCGGCAGGGAGGGTACGGTGAAAAACTGTTTTTT.

This clone was picked up a small number of times. The rearrangement links TRBV7-2 to TRBJ1-5; TRBD1 aligns across 7 bases. This CDR3 spans 13 amino acids. V lost 4 bases and J lost 6; bases outside the gene matches: 3. From germline, CDR1 is SGHTA and CDR2 FQGNSA. The CDR3 loop reads CASSSTGAQPQHF. CDR3 DNA: TGTGCCAGCAGCTCCACAGGGGCTCAGCCCCAGCATTTT. Based on the CDR3 plus reference TRBV7-2 and TRBJ1-5, the full variable domain is GAGVSQSPSNKVTEKGKDVELRCDPISGHTALYWYRQSLGQGLEFLIYFQGNSAPDKSGLPSDRFSAERTGGSVSTLTIQRTQQEDSAVYLCASSSTGAQPQHFGDGTRLSIL.

The count of this clone is one. The V and J genes are TRBV7-8 and TRBJ1-3; perhaps TRBD1 as D (6 bases). V was shortened by 4 bases and J by 0 bases, with 10 bases between the two germline ends. The germline V gene has CDR1 SGHVS and CDR2 FQNEAQ. The CDR3 is made up of 15 amino acids. CDR3 DNA: TGTGCCAGCAGCTCTGGACAGCTCTCTGGAAACACCATATATTTT. Translated: CASSSGQLSGNTIYF.

The chain employs TRBV21-1 and TRBJ1-5. TRBV21-1 is a pseudogene segment. CDR3 length: 16 amino acids. The CDR3 sequence: CASSKDRHYSNQPQHF. The CDR3 nucleotides are TGTGCCAGCAGCAAAGATCGGCACTATAGCAATCAGCCCCAGCATTTT.

This clone was observed a handful of times. The chain is built from TRBV30 and TRBJ1-2; D is perhaps TRBD1 (5 bases). CDR3 size: 12 residues. Between the trimmed V and J ends, which lost 2 bases and 2 bases, there was a span of 6 bases. Per germline, CDR1 GTSNPN and CDR2 SVGIG (reference sequence). CDR3 nucleotide sequence: TGTGCCTGGAGTAACAGGAACTATGGCTACACCTTC. Its protein product is CAWSNRNYGYTF.

The chain recombines TRBV18 with TRBJ2-7; 9 bases match TRBD1. V lost 3 bases to trimming and J lost 7 bases; unmatched junction nucleotides: 10. The CDR3 is 15 residues long. CDR1 and CDR2 from the germline V gene are KGHSH and LQKENI. The CDR3, as DNA: TGTGCCAGCTCACCTCCGGGACAGGGTCGAGGGGAGCAGTACTTC. Translation gives CASSPPGQGRGEQYF. Combining the CDR3 with reference TRBV18 and TRBJ2-7 gives the whole variable domain NAGVMQNPRHLVRRRGQEARLRCSPMKGHSHVYWYRQLPEEGLKFMVYLQKENIIDESGMPKERFSAEFPKEGPSILRIQQVVRGDSAAYFCASSPPGQGRGEQYFGPGTRLTVT.

The rearrangement links TRBV6-5 to TRBJ1-1, with TRBD1 matching 11 bases. From germline, CDR1 is MNHEY and CDR2 SVGAGI. CDR3 length: 15 residues. V trimming: 7 bases; J trimming: 5 bases; junction bases outside the gene matches: 9. In DNA, the CDR3 is TGTGCCAGCATACGGACAGGGGGCTTTAGTACTGAAGCTTTCTTT. Translation: CASIRTGGFSTEAFF.

This sequence joins TRBV12-3 or TRBV12-4 and TRBJ1-2, with D possibly being TRBD1 (5 bases). V was shortened by 3 bases and J by 4 bases, with 9 bases between the two germline ends. CDR3 length: 13 residues. CDR3 region: CASSFDSAYGYTF. The DNA for the CDR3 is TGTGCCAGCAGTTTTGACAGCGCCTATGGCTACACCTTC.

The rearrangement joins TRBV5-1 to TRBJ2-7; TRBD1 matches at 11 bases. Germline V CDR1 and CDR2: SGHRS, YFSETQ. CDR3 size: 14 residues. The ends lost 2 bases at V and 6 bases at J; junction bases unmatched: 4. CDR3 nucleotides: TGCGCCAGCAGCTTACCGGGGACAGGGGGCGAGCAGTACTTC. It translates to CASSLPGTGGEQYF.

This clone was observed many times. CDR3 region: CASSRPTGAVDTEAFF. As DNA, the CDR3 is TGTGCCAGCAGCCGACCGACAGGGGCTGTGGACACTGAAGCTTTCTTT. The chain is built from TRBV3-1 (or the pseudogene TRBV3-2) and TRBJ1-1, with 8 bases identical to TRBD1. The germline CDR1 and CDR2 sequences are LGHDT and YNNKEL (reference sequence). Trimming took 4 bases from V and 3 from J; bases not matched to a gene: 10. The CDR3 runs 16 residues.

The gene calls are TRBV24-1 and TRBJ1-2; 9 bases are shared with TRBD1. CDR3 length: 15 amino acids. Per germline, CDR1 KGHDR and CDR2 SFDVKD. J gave up 6 bases and V 3 bases, and 7 bases lay outside the gene matches. The CDR3 reads CATSDPWTGEDGYTF. The CDR3 DNA reads TGTGCCACCAGTGATCCCTGGACAGGGGAGGATGGCTACACCTTC.

This chain connects TRBV30 to TRBJ1-2, with TRBD1 matching over 9 bases. V lost 2 bases and J lost 7; bases outside the gene matches: 5. The CDR3 runs 13 residues. In germline, CDR1 is GTSNPN, CDR2 SVGIG (reference sequence). CDR3 residues: CAWSYGQGLGYTF. In nucleotides, the CDR3 is TGTGCCTGGAGTTATGGACAGGGGCTTGGCTACACCTTC.